This T cell receptor (beta chain) was recovered during a study of response to subunit inactivated influenza vaccine (dated by TCRdb to the late 2010s). With regard to the full study: The study used deep quantitative T cell receptor repertoire profiling to track responses to a trivalent subunit inactivated influenza vaccine. Paper-wide results and their limitations: The authors proposed that each seasonal influenza vaccination may bring in only a limited number of new T cells.

Taken from the germline V gene, the CDR1 and CDR2 loops are SGHTA and FQGNSA. Reading from cysteine to phenylalanine, the CDR3 counts 14 amino acids. Only the CDR3 region is kept as DNA, spanning 42 bases read in frame from base 1. At the junction V is shortened by 1 base and J by 4 bases, with 11 bases in between. This clonotype was seen more than once but under ten times. The target of this receptor is not known. Per-base quality was not reported, and no clone a single base away is much larger than it. To prepare the library, RT-PCR was applied. For sequencing, an Illumina HiSeq 2500 was employed. Starting from the raw public reads, TCRdb applied fastp trimming at Q25, assembled clones with MiXCR and retained in-frame beta chains. Under each unique CDR3 protein, matching rows form one entry showing the most common genes and DNA. This sample has hundreds of thousands of distinct CDR3 sequences in its table, and approximately 14% of those were observed once. The top ten constitute 7.6% of the sample.

Recombination joined TRBV7-2 with TRBJ2-7, with the D gene too uncertain to name. The sequencing used PBMCs from blood, collected about 14 days before vaccination. The source is a man aged 45-65 years who received an inactivated influenza vaccine. Donor details come from another sample of the same person, matched by shared clones. The CDR3 corresponds to CASSLEASIYEQYF. The nucleotides are TGTGCCAGCAGCTTAGAAGCGTCGATTTACGAGCAGTACTTC. Where the CDR3 stops, the reference TRBV7-2 and TRBJ2-7 genes take over; the full variable domain is GAGVSQSPSNKVTEKGKDVELRCDPISGHTALYWYRQSLGQGLEFLIYFQGNSAPDKSGLPSDRFSAERTGGSVSTLTIQRTQQEDSAVYLCASSLEASIYEQYFGPGTRLTVT.